The 15 T cell receptor beta chains listed next were all sequenced from one sample in a study of Ad26.COV2.S vaccination and SARS-CoV-2 variants. Treatment indicated: roughly 19 received Ad26.COV2.S at low or high dose, single or two shots; about five received placebo; per-sample allocation not given. Sampling was done on day 63 after the first vaccine or placebo injection. Sequenced by immunoSEQ multiplex PCR; TCRdb stores in-frame clones only, minus some. The sample carries almost 400,000 clones, approximately 90% recorded once. The source material was peripheral blood, sampled in a trial of Ad26.COV2.S vaccine versus placebo. The receptor set was obtained from a person aged 18-65 years who received the Ad26.COV2.S COVID-19 vaccine or a placebo.

V is TRBV5-6 and J is TRBJ2-2, with 8 bases aligning to TRBD1. Trimming at V came to 0 bases and at J to 3 bases, leaving 4 bases not matched to a gene. The CDR3 totals 16 residues. CDR1 SGHDT and CDR2 YYEEEE come from the germline V gene. The CDR3 region has the DNA TGTGCCAGCAGCTTGGGAACAGGGGGGTACACCGGGGAGCTGTTTTTT. Its translation: CASSLGTGGYTGELFF.

For this clone: A much bigger clone sits one base away, suggesting this may be a read error. This CDR3 reads CASSNGTSGYEQYF. DNA for the CDR3: TGTGCCAGCAGTAACGGGACTAGCGGCTACGAGCAGTACTTC. J is TRBJ2-7 and V is TRBV5-4; 11 bases map to TRBD2. V shed 5 bases and J 3 bases; nucleotides not matched to a gene: 4. Germline loops: CDR1 SGHNT, CDR2 YYREEE (reference sequence). This CDR3 contains 14 residues.

The V and J genes are TRBV24-1 and TRBJ2-3, with 9 bases that match TRBD2. Losses at the gene ends were 0 bases for V and 5 bases for J; bases not matched to a gene: 8. The CDR3 is 17 amino acids. Germline values: CDR1 KGHDR, CDR2 SFDVKD. For the CDR3, the DNA is TGTGCCACCAGTGATTTGTTGGATAGCGGGAGTTTAGATACGCAGTATTTT. Translated, it gives CATSDLLDSGSLDTQYF.

The chain carries TRBV7-8 and TRBJ2-7; the D gene could be TRBD1 or TRBD2 (5 bases each). The germline gives CDR1 SGHVS, CDR2 FQNEAQ. CDR3 length: 18 residues. Trimming shortened V by 3 bases and J by 3 bases, and 24 bases separated the two germline ends. CDR3: CASSFVVGTLGVSYEQYF. The CDR3 DNA reads TGTGCCAGCAGCTTCGTAGTGGGGACCCTCGGGGTTAGCTACGAGCAGTACTTC. The full variable domain, completed using reference TRBV7-8 and TRBJ2-7, is GAGVSQSPRYKVAKRGQDVALRCDPISGHVSLFWYQQALGQGPEFLTYFQNEAQLDKSGLPSDRFFAERPEGSVSTLKIQRTQQEDSAVYLCASSFVVGTLGVSYEQYFGPGTRLTVT.

This chain uses TRBV10-3 with TRBJ1-4, with 11 bases matching TRBD1. The CDR3 contains 14 residues. Germline V gives CDR1 ENHRY, CDR2 SYGVKD. The J segment lost 8 bases and the V segment lost 6 bases, leaving 5 bases of the junction unmatched. The CDR3: CAISEGDRGEKLFF. As DNA, the CDR3 is TGTGCCATCAGCGAAGGGGACAGGGGGGAAAAACTGTTTTTT.

This chain joins TRBV10-2 and TRBJ2-7; TRBD2 might be the D (6 bases). This CDR3 has 12 amino acids. Between the trimmed V and J ends, which lost 10 bases and 2 bases, there was a span of 12 bases. Germline loops: CDR1 WSHSY, CDR2 SAAADI. DNA of the CDR3: TGCGCCACCATCTCTAGCGCCTACGAGCAGTACTTC. As protein: CATISSAYEQYF.

This chain uses TRBV3-1 (or the pseudogene TRBV3-2) with TRBJ1-5; 9 bases are a match to TRBD1. Germline loops: CDR1 LGHDT, CDR2 YNNKEL (reference sequence). This CDR3 comprises 16 residues. Trimming took 1 base from V and 5 from J; bases not matched to a gene: 6. Here the CDR3 reads CASSQGTGDIHQPQHF. CDR3 DNA sequence: TGTGCCAGCAGCCAAGGGACAGGGGACATACATCAGCCCCAGCATTTT.

The chain carries TRBV11-1 and TRBJ1-2, with D possibly TRBD1 on 6 matching bases. Germline loops: CDR1 SGHAT, CDR2 FQDESV (reference sequence). The V and J ends lost 5 bases and 6 bases respectively, with 13 bases between them. The CDR3 has 13 residues. The DNA of the CDR3 is TGTGCCAGCAGCCCAGCGGGGGCCGATGGCTACACCTTC. Protein product: CASSPAGADGYTF. The entire variable domain, with the rest obtained from reference TRBV11-1 and TRBJ1-2, is as follows: EAEVAQSPRYKITEKSQAVAFWCDPISGHATLYWYRQILGQGPELLVQFQDESVVDDSQLPKDRFSAERLKGVDSTLKIQPAELGDSAMYLCASSPAGADGYTFGSGTRLTVV.

The V and J genes are TRBV5-4 and TRBJ1-3, with a weak D call TRBD1 (5 bases). Germline lookup yields CDR1 SGHNT and CDR2 YYREEE (reference sequence). The CDR3 runs 15 residues. Trimming removed 3 bases at V and 6 bases at J, with 16 bases between. CDR3: CASSSGVYRSNTIYF. As DNA, the CDR3 is TGTGCCAGCAGCTCGGGGGTTTATCGATCAAACACCATATATTTT.

The chain employs TRBV6-5 and TRBJ2-2, with 11 bases identical to TRBD2. V shed 6 bases and J 6 bases; nucleotides not matched to a gene: 6. The CDR3 extends over 15 amino acids. The germline CDR1 and CDR2 sequences are MNHEY and SVGAGI. The CDR3 spells CASRVTSGSAGELFF. CDR3 nucleotide sequence: TGTGCCAGCAGGGTTACTAGCGGGAGCGCCGGGGAGCTGTTTTTT.

The CDR3 DNA reads TGTGCCAGTAGTGGAATCCCGGACAGAAATTCACCCCTCCACTTT. This translates into CASSGIPDRNSPLHF. The chain combines TRBV19 with TRBJ1-6; TRBD1 is a possible D gene (6 bases). The CDR3 is 15 residues long. V was trimmed by 5 bases and J by 7 bases, leaving 15 bases between them. Germline V gives CDR1 LNHDA, CDR2 SQIVND (reference sequence).

This chain connects TRBV4-2 to TRBJ2-7, with D unresolved. V shed 0 bases and J shed 6 bases, with 9 bases lying between them. This CDR3 is 13 amino acids long. Germline V gives CDR1 LGHNA, CDR2 YNFKEQ. The CDR3 DNA follows: TGTGCCAGCAGCCAAGAGCTGTGGGCCGAGCAGTACTTC. This codes for CASSQELWAEQYF.

The chain recombines TRBV27 with TRBJ2-5; TRBD1 is a possible D gene (6 bases). The CDR3 consists of 14 residues. Per germline, CDR1 MNHEY and CDR2 SMNVEV (reference sequence). V was cut by 2 bases and J by 2 bases, with 9 bases left in between. The CDR3 sequence: CASSLRGMQETQYF. In nucleotides, the CDR3 is TGTGCCAGCAGTTTAAGGGGGATGCAAGAGACCCAGTACTTC.

The V and J genes are TRBV9 and TRBJ1-4; 9 bases fit TRBD1. V gave up 4 bases and J gave up 8 bases; unmatched junction bases: 9. The CDR3 has 15 residues. CDR1 SGDLS and CDR2 YYNGEE come from the germline V gene. The CDR3 sequence is CASSQFGDRVEKLFF. In nucleotides, the CDR3 is TGTGCCAGCAGCCAATTTGGGGACAGGGTAGAAAAACTGTTTTTT.

The chain joins TRBV19 to TRBJ2-5; 7 bases fit TRBD2. V lost 4 bases and J lost 7; bases outside the gene matches: 6. This CDR3 contains 13 residues. The germline CDR1 and CDR2 sequences are LNHDA and SQIVND (reference sequence). CDR3: CASSTSLAVTQYF. The CDR3 nucleotides read TGTGCCAGTAGTACGTCCCTAGCGGTGACCCAGTACTTC.